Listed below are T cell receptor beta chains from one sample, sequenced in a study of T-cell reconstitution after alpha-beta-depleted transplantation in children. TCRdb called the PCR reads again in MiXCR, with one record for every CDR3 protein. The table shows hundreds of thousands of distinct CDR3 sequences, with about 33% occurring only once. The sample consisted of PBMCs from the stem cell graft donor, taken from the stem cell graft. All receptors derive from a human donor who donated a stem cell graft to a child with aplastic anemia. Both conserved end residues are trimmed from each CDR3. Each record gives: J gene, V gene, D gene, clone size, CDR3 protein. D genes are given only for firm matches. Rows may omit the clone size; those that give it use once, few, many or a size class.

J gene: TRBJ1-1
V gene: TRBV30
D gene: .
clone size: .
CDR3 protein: AWTGRNTEAF

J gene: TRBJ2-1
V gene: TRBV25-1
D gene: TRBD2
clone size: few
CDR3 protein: ASGLAGTSYNEQF

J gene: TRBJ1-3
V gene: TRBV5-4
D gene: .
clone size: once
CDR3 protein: ASSRGGGASGNTIY

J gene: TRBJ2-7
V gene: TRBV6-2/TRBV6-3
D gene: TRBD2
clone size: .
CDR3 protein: ASSTSGGPYEQY

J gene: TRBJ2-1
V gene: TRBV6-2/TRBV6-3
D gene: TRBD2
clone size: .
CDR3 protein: ASPLAGRDNEQF

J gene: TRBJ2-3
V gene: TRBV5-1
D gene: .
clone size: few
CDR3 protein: ASRLDGSTDTQY

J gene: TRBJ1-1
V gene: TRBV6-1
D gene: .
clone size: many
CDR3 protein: ASRTSLGLNTEAF

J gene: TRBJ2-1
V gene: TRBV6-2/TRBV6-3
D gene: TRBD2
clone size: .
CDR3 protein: ASSYSQPGLASYNEQF

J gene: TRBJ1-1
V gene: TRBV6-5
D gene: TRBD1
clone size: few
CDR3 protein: ASSYSGQGVDTEAF

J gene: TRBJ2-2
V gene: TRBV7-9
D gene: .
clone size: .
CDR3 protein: ASSYIPGQRGELF

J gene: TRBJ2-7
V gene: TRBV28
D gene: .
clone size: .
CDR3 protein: ASSPFWPNEQY

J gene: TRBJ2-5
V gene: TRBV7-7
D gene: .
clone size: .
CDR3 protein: ASSPGLGKETQY

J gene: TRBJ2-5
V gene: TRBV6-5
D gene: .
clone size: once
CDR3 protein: ASSYSRQQPDQETQY

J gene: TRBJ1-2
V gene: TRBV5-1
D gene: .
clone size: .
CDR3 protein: ASSLGDRPNYGYT

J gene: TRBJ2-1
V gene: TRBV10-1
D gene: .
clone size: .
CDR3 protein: ASNQYGIWF

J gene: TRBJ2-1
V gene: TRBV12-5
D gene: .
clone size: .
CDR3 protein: ASGLVMGQGDGEQF

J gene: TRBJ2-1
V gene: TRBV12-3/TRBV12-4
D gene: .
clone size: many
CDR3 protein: ASSPSGNSYNEQF

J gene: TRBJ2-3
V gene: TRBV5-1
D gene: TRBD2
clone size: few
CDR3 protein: ASRPRLAGTTDTQY

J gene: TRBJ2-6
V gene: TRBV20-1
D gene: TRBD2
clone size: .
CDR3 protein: SASKPGLGHSGANVLT

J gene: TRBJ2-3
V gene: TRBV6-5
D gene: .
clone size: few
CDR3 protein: ASSYSQGQTDTQY

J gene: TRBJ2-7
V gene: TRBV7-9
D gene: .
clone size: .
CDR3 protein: ASSPSGAVYEQY

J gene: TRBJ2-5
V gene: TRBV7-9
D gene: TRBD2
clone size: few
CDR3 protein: ASSSPDLTSIETQY

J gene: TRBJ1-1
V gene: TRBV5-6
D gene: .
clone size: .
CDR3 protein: ASSSRARQNTEAF

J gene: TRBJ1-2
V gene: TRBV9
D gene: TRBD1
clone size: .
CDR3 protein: ASSVASSGGAGGYT

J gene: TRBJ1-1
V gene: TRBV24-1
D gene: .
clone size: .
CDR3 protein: ATSSRQAGEAF

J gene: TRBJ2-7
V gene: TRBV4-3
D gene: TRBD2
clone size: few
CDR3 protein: ASSQDTGRAYEQY

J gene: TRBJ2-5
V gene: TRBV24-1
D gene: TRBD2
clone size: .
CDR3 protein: ATSAKTSGRRETQY

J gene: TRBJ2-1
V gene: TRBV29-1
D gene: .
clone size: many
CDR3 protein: SVEAGGTSSYNEQF

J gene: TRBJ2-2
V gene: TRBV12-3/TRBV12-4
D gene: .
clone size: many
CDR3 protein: ASSLRAVETGELF

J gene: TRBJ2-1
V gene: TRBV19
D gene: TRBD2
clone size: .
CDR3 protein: ASSMGLAIPSSYNEQF

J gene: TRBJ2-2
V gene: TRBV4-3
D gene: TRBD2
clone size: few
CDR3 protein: ASSQDTGLVTGELF

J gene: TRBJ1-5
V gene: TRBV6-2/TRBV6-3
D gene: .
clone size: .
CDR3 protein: ASSVTGLRSTNQPQH

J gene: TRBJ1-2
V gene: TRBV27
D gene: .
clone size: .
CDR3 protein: ASTSVYGGYT

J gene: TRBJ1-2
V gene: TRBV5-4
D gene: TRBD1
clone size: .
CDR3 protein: ASSAPTGGGNGYT

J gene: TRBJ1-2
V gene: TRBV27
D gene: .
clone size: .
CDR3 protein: ASSLSDGLPHGYT

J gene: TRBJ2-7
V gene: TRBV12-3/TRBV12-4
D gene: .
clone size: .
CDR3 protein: ASSNWDSYEQY

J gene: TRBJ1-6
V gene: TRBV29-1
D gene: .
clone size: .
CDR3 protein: SVEDQEGNSPLH

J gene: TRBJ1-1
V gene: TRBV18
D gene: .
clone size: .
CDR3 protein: ASIQPGMAEAF

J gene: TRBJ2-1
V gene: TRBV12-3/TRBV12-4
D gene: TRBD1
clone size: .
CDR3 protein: ASIPGQGYNEQF

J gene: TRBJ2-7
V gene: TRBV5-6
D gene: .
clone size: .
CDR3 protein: ASSSAGSEQY

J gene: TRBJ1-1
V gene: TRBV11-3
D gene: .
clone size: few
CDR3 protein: ASSLWPQESPEAF

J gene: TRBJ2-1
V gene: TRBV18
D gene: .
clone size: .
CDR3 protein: ASSPRQGYDNEQF

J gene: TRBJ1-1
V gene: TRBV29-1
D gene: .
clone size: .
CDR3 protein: SVIRGADTEAF

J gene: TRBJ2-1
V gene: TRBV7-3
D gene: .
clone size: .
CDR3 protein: ASSTGTNPYNEQF

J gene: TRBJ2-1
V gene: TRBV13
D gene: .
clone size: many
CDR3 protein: ASSLLGTEQF

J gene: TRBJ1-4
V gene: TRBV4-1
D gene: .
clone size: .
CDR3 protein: ASSQDRVSGEKLF

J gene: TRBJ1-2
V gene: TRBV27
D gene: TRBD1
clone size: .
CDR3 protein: ASSLRQGYGYT

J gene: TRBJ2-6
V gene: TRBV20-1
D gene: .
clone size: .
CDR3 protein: SARPGPRASGANVLT

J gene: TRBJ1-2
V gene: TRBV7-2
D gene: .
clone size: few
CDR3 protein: ASSLVGRSYGYT

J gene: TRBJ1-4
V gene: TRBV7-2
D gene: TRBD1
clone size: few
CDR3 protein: ASSLGQGSYEKLF

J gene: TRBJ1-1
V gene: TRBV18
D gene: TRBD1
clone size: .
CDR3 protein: ASSRRQGTDTEAF

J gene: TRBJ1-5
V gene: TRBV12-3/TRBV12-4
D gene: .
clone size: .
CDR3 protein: ASSPKTGYYQPQH

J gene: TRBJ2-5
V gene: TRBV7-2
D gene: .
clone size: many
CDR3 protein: ASSLGVQETQY

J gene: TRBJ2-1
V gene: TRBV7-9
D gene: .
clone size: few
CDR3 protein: ASSLVMAASSYNEQF

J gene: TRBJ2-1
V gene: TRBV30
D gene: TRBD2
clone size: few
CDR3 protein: AWSVGGRAHNEQF

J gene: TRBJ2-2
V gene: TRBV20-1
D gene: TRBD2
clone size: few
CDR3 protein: SARTFLAGGPAGELF

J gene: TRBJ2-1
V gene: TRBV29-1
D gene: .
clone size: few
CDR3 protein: SAQGGGAYNEQF